This T cell receptor (beta chain) stems from a study of prognosis after radiotherapy for stage I lung cancer. The overall study: Non-small cell lung cancer patients were all deemed medically inoperable. Findings and limits, study-wide: With medians of around 10,000 versus 6,900, unique TCR clone counts fell after stereotactic body radiation therapy.

This clonotype was seen at least ten times. No antigen is known for it. The germline V and J ends were trimmed by 4 bases and 0 bases, with 11 bases remaining between them. The CDR3 length is 15 residues. Germline CDR1 is SGHKS and CDR2 is YYEKEE (reference sequence). Researchers took six milliliters of peripheral blood at each of two time points. From genomic DNA, TCR beta CDR3 was amplified by two-round multiplex PCR. Every TRBV and TRBJ gene had its own specific primer in first-round PCR. TCRdb analysed the multiplex PCR reads with MiXCR anew, one entry per CDR3 protein. Of 25,000 to 35,000 distinct CDR3 sequences listed, 48% were seen once; the top ten hold about 15%.

This chain uses TRBV5-5 with TRBJ2-1, with D hard to call. This receptor was taken from a donor over 45 with non-small cell lung cancer. Sequencing used PBMCs, obtained before or after stereotactic body radiation therapy (not recorded which). CDR3 coding DNA: TGTGCCAGCAGCGAAACGCTTAGCTCCTACAATGAGCAGTTCTTC. This gives the protein CASSETLSSYNEQFF.